This T cell receptor beta chain was profiled in a study of blood T cell repertoires in COVID-19 (dated by TCRdb to 2020 to 2022). About the investigation overall: Samples from collaborators originated in the United States, Italy and Spain and spanned both the acute and convalescent phases of COVID-19. The material from the prospective study consisted of cDNA or gDNA derived from T cells, B-cell-depleted T cells, or PBMCs. Deeply sampled blood TCRbeta repertoires from subjects exposed to, actively infected with, or recovered from COVID-19 were included in the dataset. A freely available public database, intended as a resource for researchers studying the immune response to SARS-CoV-2, is where the repertoires were released. Samples were obtained from the ongoing ImmuneRACE study (first 160 participants) and from some 1,300 subjects provided by 6 global collaborators. The sample metadata nearly always contained a de-identified subject ID, COVID-19 status, age in years and sex. Where available, HLA class I and class II types were obtained from metadata supplied by the sample provider rather than from assay-based typing.

CDR1 and CDR2 are drawn from the germline V gene: SGHRS, YFSETQ. Its CDR3 holds 15 amino acids, cysteine through phenylalanine. The read is trimmed to its CDR3 DNA, 45 bases read in frame from base 1. After removal of 4 bases from V and 4 bases from J, the junction retains 10 bases not matched to a gene. One collaborating source in Seattle enrolled patients while the patients were actively infected and followed the patients over time throughout the course of disease. Collaborating institutions collected whole blood in K2EDTA tubes following their own protocols. For TCRbeta analysis, collaborators shipped samples as frozen whole blood, isolated PBMCs, or DNA extracted from either of those sample types. General findings and caveats noted by the study authors: The amount of clinical and demographic metadata varied by source and participant and was provided uncurated.

The immunoSEQ Assay, a bias-controlled multiplex PCR, was used to amplify TCRbeta CDR3 regions from genomic DNA. In the authors' own workflow: Nucleated cell counts per sample were estimated from amplification of reference gene primers within the assay. Sequence reads were collapsed and filtered to measure the absolute abundance of every unique TCRbeta CDR3 rearrangement. For each sample, productive Simpson clonality was calculated by taking the square root of Simpson's diversity index across productive rearrangements. TCRdb stores this immuneACCESS table with in-frame sequences only. Part of the clones is absent; in the studies checked, under half of the shortfall reflects unresolved V genes, and no reason is known for the rest. D and trimming were read from the DNA, whereas the V and J calls and clone size are those reported in that table. Recorded for this sample are 250,000 or so clones; 90% of them occurred a single time. 2.1% of the sample is held by the ten biggest clonotypes.

About this clone itself: Its recognized antigen is unknown. No quality values exist for individual bases; no much larger clone is one base distant.

The sequence is built from TRBV5-1 and TRBJ2-7; TRBD2 aligns with 8 central bases. Sequencing used peripheral blood. This sequence originates from a woman between 55 and 75 years old with COVID-19, enrolled during active disease. The CDR3 loop reads CASSTDGGALYEQYF. The bases are TGCGCCAGCAGCACGGACGGGGGGGCTTTATACGAGCAGTACTTC.